Following are 22 T cell receptor beta chains from one sample sequenced in a study of human T cells and chemical hapten exposure. TCRdb re-called the RACE reads with MiXCR, one entry per CDR3 protein. This table has 85,000 to 100,000 distinct CDR3 sequences, around 11% appearing once. Time point in this sample: patch test 1, 2 weeks after DPC sensitization. Treatment denoted: therapeutic diphenylcyclopropenone sensitization with weekly scalp DPC. Sequencing used whole blood, obtained in connection with sensitization to the hapten diphenylcyclopropenone (DPC). The origin of the receptors is a woman between 35 and 50 years old with alopecia areata. Some clones in this sample may be carry-over from other donors' samples.

This CDR3 reads CASRITAGGHTDTQYF. CDR3 nucleotides: TGTGCCAGCAGAATCACCGCCGGGGGTCACACAGATACGCAGTATTTT. V usage is TRBV7-2 and J usage is TRBJ2-3, with a possible D match to TRBD2 (6 bases). The ends were cut back, 6 bases at V and 2 bases at J, with 18 bases in the middle. This CDR3 is 16 amino acids long. Per germline, CDR1 SGHTA and CDR2 FQGNSA.

This clonotype was seen at least ten times. The chain is built from TRBV20-1 and TRBJ2-5; D possibly matches TRBD1 or TRBD2 (5 bases each). CDR3 size: 15 residues. V was cut by 8 bases and J by 2 bases, with 21 bases left in between. CDR1 DFQATT and CDR2 SNEGSKA come from the germline V gene (reference sequence). CDR3 protein: CSPNPYRDGQETQYF. The CDR3 DNA is TGCAGTCCTAACCCTTACCGGGACGGGCAAGAGACCCAGTACTTC.

This clonotype was counted between two and nine times. The chain joins TRBV29-1 to TRBJ2-3, with 12 bases matching TRBD2. V gave up 7 bases and J gave up 4 bases; unmatched junction bases: 9. This CDR3 is 15 amino acids long. Germline CDR1 SQVTM, CDR2 ANQGSEA. This chain's CDR3 is CSASWLAGGPDTQYF. DNA for the CDR3: TGCAGCGCCAGCTGGCTAGCGGGAGGGCCAGATACGCAGTATTTT.

This clonotype was seen repeatedly, ten times or more. V usage is TRBV6-2 or TRBV6-3 and J usage is TRBJ1-1; 7 bases agree with TRBD1. Trimming removed 4 bases from V and 3 bases from J; junction bases left unmatched: 8. There are 15 residues in the CDR3. In germline, CDR1 is MNHEY, CDR2 SVGEGT. The CDR3 here is CASSSADRAHTEAFF. CDR3 nucleotides: TGTGCCAGCAGTTCCGCCGACAGGGCCCACACTGAAGCTTTCTTT.

V usage is TRBV7-9 and J usage is TRBJ2-7; no definite D call. V was trimmed by 5 bases and J by 4 bases, leaving 12 bases between them. The CDR3 is 13 residues long. Germline lookup yields CDR1 SEHNR and CDR2 FQNEAQ (reference sequence). The CDR3 sequence is CASSRTIGYEQYF. The CDR3 bases are TGTGCCAGCAGCCGGACCATTGGGTACGAGCAGTACTTC.

CDR3 sequence (DNA): TGTGCCAGCAGCCCAGTCGGGGGGAGGGCAAGGGAGCAGTACTTC. The encoded protein is CASSPVGGRAREQYF. This chain joins TRBV7-8 and TRBJ2-7, with 7 nucleotides matching TRBD2. The germline gives CDR1 SGHVS, CDR2 FQNEAQ. This CDR3 is built from 15 residues. The ends lost 5 bases at V and 7 bases at J; junction bases unmatched: 14.

The V gene is TRBV12-3 or TRBV12-4, the J gene TRBJ1-2; no firm D call. This CDR3 region has 13 residues. Trimming pared 6 bases from V and 7 bases from J, leaving 15 bases between. CDR3 in DNA: TGTGCCAGCAGCCTGGAGGGAGTGACTGGCTACACCTTC. Residues: CASSLEGVTGYTF.

The genes are TRBV5-6 and TRBJ1-1; the D gene is possibly TRBD1 (5 bases). The CDR3 contains 14 residues. Trimming removed 0 bases at V and 5 bases at J, with 11 bases between. Per the germline V gene, CDR1 is SGHDT and CDR2 is YYEEEE. The CDR3 sequence: CASSLVGARTEAFF. CDR3 sequence (DNA): TGTGCCAGCAGCTTGGTTGGGGCGCGGACTGAAGCTTTCTTT.

This clonotype has more than one count but fewer than ten. This chain connects TRBV28 to TRBJ2-3; possible D gene TRBD2, 5 bases. Germline V lookup: CDR1 MDHEN, CDR2 SYDVKM. V dropped 2 bases and J dropped 2 bases, with 11 bases sitting between them. The CDR3 has 15 residues. The CDR3 is CASSLPRGLTDTQYF. The CDR3 DNA is TGTGCCAGCAGTTTACCCCGCGGACTCACAGATACGCAGTATTTT. The variable domain in full, with the rest retrieved from reference TRBV28 and TRBJ2-3, is DVKVTQSSRYLVKRTGEKVFLECVQDMDHENMFWYRQDPGLGLRLIYFSYDVKMKEKGDIPEGYSVSREKKERFSLILESASTNQTSMYLCASSLPRGLTDTQYFGPGTRLTVL.

This clonotype was detected ten times or more. V is TRBV7-6 and J is TRBJ2-2, with D possibly TRBD2 on 6 matching bases. This CDR3 comprises 17 residues. Trimming cost V 1 base and J 4 bases, with 16 bases left between them. The germline V gene encodes CDR1 SGHVS and CDR2 FNYEAQ. CDR3 nucleotides: TGTGCCAGCAGCTTAGTGAGCGGGTTAGAGGGCACCGGGGAGCTGTTTTTT. It translates to CASSLVSGLEGTGELFF.

This clonotype occurred a few times. This rearrangement joins TRBV12-2 to TRBJ2-5; TRBD2 was called by the table and not checked on the DNA. TRBV12-2 is described as a pseudogene. The CDR3 sequence is 18 residues long. The CDR3 loop reads CASRFRTSGRPYQETQYF. CDR3 DNA sequence: TGTGCAAGTCGCTTTCGGACTAGCGGGAGGCCCTACCAAGAGACCCAGTACTTC.

The table lists this clonotype with a few counts. This sequence joins TRBV27 and TRBJ2-7; 11 bases fit TRBD1. The CDR3 runs to 15 residues. CDR1 is MNHEY and CDR2 is SMNVEV in the germline V gene (reference sequence). The junction had 8 bases not matched to a gene; V was cut back by 7 bases and J by 3 bases. The CDR3: CASKYRGQGGYEQYF. CDR3 nucleotides: TGTGCCAGCAAGTACCGGGGACAGGGGGGCTACGAGCAGTACTTC.

The chain employs TRBV6-6 and TRBJ1-1, with D possibly matching TRBD1 (6 bases). Deletions cut 7 bases from V and 1 base from J, with 10 bases between. The CDR3 is 13 amino acids. Germline lookup yields CDR1 MNHNY and CDR2 SVGAGI (reference sequence). CDR3 DNA sequence: TGTGCCAGCACCTTGACAGGGAACACTGAAGCTTTCTTT. Protein sequence: CASTLTGNTEAFF.

This clonotype turned up a few times. The chain uses TRBV29-1 and TRBJ2-3, with 12 nucleotides matching TRBD1. The V segment lost 3 bases and the J segment 3 bases; nucleotides outside the gene matches: 7. The V gene's germline CDR1 is SQVTM and CDR2 ANQGSEA. The CDR3 consists of 16 residues. The CDR3 coding sequence is TGCAGCGTTGAGGGGGGACAGGGGGCACGAACAGATACGCAGTATTTT. Its translation: CSVEGGQGARTDTQYF.

This sequence joins TRBV27 and TRBJ2-7; TRBD1 matches 7 bases. Germline lookup yields CDR1 MNHEY and CDR2 SMNVEV (reference sequence). J was trimmed by 0 bases and V by 9 bases; bases with no gene match: 5. This CDR3 region has 13 residues. CDR3 residues: CASRQGDSYEQYF. The CDR3 DNA follows: TGTGCCAGTCGTCAGGGGGACTCCTACGAGCAGTACTTC.

This clonotype has only a few counts. The V and J genes are TRBV18 and TRBJ1-2; 7 bases are a match to TRBD1. Trimming at V came to 3 bases and at J to 6 bases, leaving 7 bases not matched to a gene. This CDR3 region has 14 residues. Germline V lookup: CDR1 KGHSH, CDR2 LQKENI. CDR3 loop: CASSPVSTGNGYTF. CDR3 coding DNA: TGTGCCAGCTCACCGGTTTCGACAGGGAATGGCTACACCTTC.

The chain is built from TRBV28 and TRBJ2-7, with D tentatively TRBD1 or TRBD2 (5 bases each). Deletions cut 3 bases from V and 2 bases from J, with 11 bases between. Per the germline V gene, CDR1 is MDHEN and CDR2 is SYDVKM. CDR3 length equals 14 residues. CDR3 in amino acids: CASSFRDVAYEQYF. In DNA form, the CDR3 reads TGTGCCAGCAGTTTTCGGGACGTCGCCTACGAGCAGTACTTC. Filled out from reference TRBV28 and TRBJ2-7, the complete variable domain reads DVKVTQSSRYLVKRTGEKVFLECVQDMDHENMFWYRQDPGLGLRLIYFSYDVKMKEKGDIPEGYSVSREKKERFSLILESASTNQTSMYLCASSFRDVAYEQYFGPGTRLTVT.

The chain combines TRBV11-1 with TRBJ2-1; D gene unclear. With 1 base removed from V and 9 bases from J, the gap between germline ends came to 19 bases. This CDR3 region has 16 residues. Germline lookup yields CDR1 SGHAT and CDR2 FQDESV (reference sequence). The CDR3 bases are TGTGCCAGCAGCTTAGGCCGGTTTGTCCGGCCTGCTGAGCAGTTCTTC. It encodes CASSLGRFVRPAEQFF.

This chain uses TRBV20-1 with TRBJ1-6; D may be TRBD1 (5 bases). The CDR3 has 13 residues. Trimming took 6 bases from V and 7 from J, leaving 13 bases between them. In germline, CDR1 is DFQATT, CDR2 SNEGSKA (reference sequence). The CDR3 here is CSASYGGNSPLHF. CDR3 DNA sequence: TGCAGTGCCAGCTACGGGGGAAATTCACCCCTCCACTTT.

The gene calls are TRBV3-1 and TRBJ2-2; possibly TRBD1 for D (5 bases). Looked up from germline, CDR1 is LGHDT and CDR2 is YNNKEL (reference sequence). The length of the CDR3 is 14 residues. Deletions cut 8 bases from V and 8 bases from J, with 18 bases between. The CDR3 region has the DNA TGTGCCAGCGGAACAGGCCTCGAGTGGGGGGAGCTGTTTTTT. Translation gives CASGTGLEWGELFF.

The chain joins TRBV7-9 to TRBJ1-1, with D uncertain. V lost 7 bases, J lost 4 bases, and 16 bases lay in between. There are 14 residues in the CDR3. CDR1 and CDR2 (germline): SEHNR, FQNEAQ (reference sequence). CDR3: CASILSGRSTEAFF. In DNA form, the CDR3 reads TGTGCCAGCATCCTTTCCGGGAGGAGCACTGAAGCTTTCTTT.

This clonotype was found once. CDR3 sequence (DNA): TGTGCCAGCAGTGCGCTTTACGAGCAGTACTTC. Translating it yields CASSALYEQYF. The V gene is TRBV2, the J gene TRBJ2-7, with D unresolved. The CDR3 is 11 residues long. Germline-derived CDR1 and CDR2 are SNHLY and FYNNEI. Trimming left V 4 bases short and J 4 bases short, with 5 bases between.